This TCR beta chain comes out of a study of T cells expressing NK-cell markers. The wider study: The TCR beta repertoires were obtained from sorted CD3+CD56+NKG2C+, CD3+CD56+NKG2C- and CD3+CD56-NKG2C+ T cells. Seven of the eight sequenced donors were classified as HCMV-seropositive, and one was classified as seronegative. Overall study results and limits: These same clonotypes (in several donors) also led the CD3+CD56-NKG2C+ fraction.

The authors made TCR beta cDNA libraries by 5'RACE template switching. This switching added a universal primer site and UMIs. For each CDR3 protein, TCRdb gives one entry from its re-call of the 5' RACE reads, without DNA. The sample totals about 150,000 distinct CDR3 sequences. Concerning this clonotype: As yet, its antigen is unknown.

This CDR3 spans 15 amino acids. The germline V gene encodes CDR1 MGHRA and CDR2 YSYEKL. This chain uses TRBV4-1 with TRBJ2-7; TCRdb's D call, TRBD2, is unchecked because there is no DNA. Sequencing was carried out using blood T cells: a sorted CD56 or NKG2C T cell subset, CD4+ or CD8+ T cells, or bulk PBMC T cells (not recorded which). The receptor's source is a woman in her forties or fifties in good health. This CDR3 is CASSRTSGSLYEQYF.